Listed below are T cell receptor beta chains from one sample, sequenced in a study of blood T cell repertoires in COVID-19. Measured with immunoSEQ multiplex PCR; TCRdb has only the in-frame clones, and not every one. Seen here are about 390,000 clones, more than 70% observed once, and the top ten hold approximately 2.4%. Material: peripheral blood. All receptors come from an older woman with COVID-19, enrolled during active disease. The CDR3 runs from the conserved cysteine through the conserved F or W. The D gene is left open where the match is weak. For some rows the clone size is stated as once, few or many, or as a class when expanded; others skip it.

cdr3_nt	cdr3_aa	d_call	v_call	j_call	clone_size
TGTGCCAGCAGCTTAGAATTCGGGGGTGGGTTGAAAAACATTCAGTACTTC	CASSLEFGGGLKNIQYF	.	TRBV7-8	TRBJ2-4	.
TGTGCCAGCTCACCCGGGACAGGGGAGGGCTACACCTTC	CASSPGTGEGYTF	TRBD1	TRBV18	TRBJ1-2	.
TGCGCCAGCAGCCAACTAACCGGGACAGGGAATAGTGGCTATGGCTACACCTTC	CASSQLTGTGNSGYGYTF	TRBD1	TRBV4-1	TRBJ1-2	.
TGTGCCAGCAGCTCAGCCGGGACAGGGGGCGGTGAGCAGTTCTTC	CASSSAGTGGGEQFF	TRBD1	TRBV11-3	TRBJ2-1	.
TGTGCCAGTACCCGGGACAGGGATAATGAAAAACTGTTTTTT	CASTRDRDNEKLFF	TRBD1	TRBV19	TRBJ1-4	once
TGCAGCGTTGAGAGGGACAAGGACTATGGCTACACCTTC	CSVERDKDYGYTF	.	TRBV29-1	TRBJ1-2	.
TGTGCCAGCAGCCTCCGGGACAGGGTGCCCGGGGAGCTGTTTTTT	CASSLRDRVPGELFF	TRBD1	TRBV7-9	TRBJ2-2	.
TGCAGCGTTGAAGGGGGGACAGGGAAGCCCCAGCATTTT	CSVEGGTGKPQHF	TRBD1	TRBV29-1	TRBJ1-5	.
TGCAGTGCTAGAGATCTTCGGGGCTACACCTTC	CSARDLRGYTF	.	TRBV20-1	TRBJ1-2	.
TGTGCCACACTTGACAGGAGAAGCTCTGGAAACACCATATATTTT	CATLDRRSSGNTIYF	.	TRBV19	TRBJ1-3	.
TGCGCCAGCAGCCAAGTAGCCAACACTGAAGCTTTCTTT	CASSQVANTEAFF	.	TRBV4-1	TRBJ1-1	.
TGTGCCAGCAGCCCTCCGACTAGCGGGGGCTACAATGAGCAGTTCTTC	CASSPPTSGGYNEQFF	TRBD2	TRBV3-1/TRBV3-2	TRBJ2-1	.
TGTGCCACCAGCAGAGATAAGCAGGGTGGCGGCTACACCTTC	CATSRDKQGGGYTF	.	TRBV15	TRBJ1-2	.
TGTGCCAGCAGTCTGACCCGTGACAGGGCCGAGAGCAATCAGCCCCAGCATTTT	CASSLTRDRAESNQPQHF	TRBD1	TRBV6-2/TRBV6-3	TRBJ1-5	.
TGTGCCAGTAGTATCCCGGGTCGTGAGGTGGGCTATGGCTACACCTTC	CASSIPGREVGYGYTF	.	TRBV19	TRBJ1-2	.
TGTGCCAGCAGCCTCGGCGGGGCGGGGGCAGATACGCAGTATTTT	CASSLGGAGADTQYF	TRBD2	TRBV3-1/TRBV3-2	TRBJ2-3	once
TGTGCCAGCAGCCGCCGGGACAGTGTTTATGGCTACACCTTC	CASSRRDSVYGYTF	TRBD1	TRBV2	TRBJ1-2	.
TGTGCCAGCAGCTATCCCGACAGGGCGTACGAGCAGTACTTC	CASSYPDRAYEQYF	TRBD1	TRBV3-1/TRBV3-2	TRBJ2-7	once
TGTGCCAGCAGCTTAGTCGCAGGGGCTCACACTGAAGCTTTCTTT	CASSLVAGAHTEAFF	.	TRBV11-2	TRBJ1-1	once
TGTGCCAGCAGTGAATCCGGGAGGACTGGCTACACCTTC	CASSESGRTGYTF	.	TRBV2	TRBJ1-2	.
TGCGCCAGCAGCCCAGGCCCCGGGGGGGGGACCTACAATGAGCAGTTCTTC	CASSPGPGGGTYNEQFF	TRBD2	TRBV4-1	TRBJ2-1	.
TGTGCCAGCAGTGAAGCAGGGGGCAACTATGGCTACACCTTC	CASSEAGGNYGYTF	TRBD1	TRBV6-1	TRBJ1-2	.
TGTGCCAGCAGCGTAGAGGGGGACCCCTACAATGAGCAGTTCTTC	CASSVEGDPYNEQFF	.	TRBV9	TRBJ2-1	.
TGCGCCAGCAGCTTGCGACTAGGGTCAGACGAGCAGTACTTC	CASSLRLGSDEQYF	.	TRBV5-1	TRBJ2-7	few
TGTGCCAGCAGTTCCTCCGGGACAGGGATCGGCTACACCTTC	CASSSSGTGIGYTF	TRBD1	TRBV28	TRBJ1-2	once
TGTGCCACCTCAAGGACAGGGGGCAACGAGCAGTACTTC	CATSRTGGNEQYF	TRBD1	TRBV2	TRBJ2-7	.
TGTGCCAGCAGTCCCGGACTAGCGGTTTCGTACTTC	CASSPGLAVSYF	TRBD2	TRBV28	TRBJ2-7	.
TGCGCCAGCAGCTTATCTGAGGGATACGGAAACACCATATATTTT	CASSLSEGYGNTIYF	.	TRBV5-1	TRBJ1-3	.
TGTGCCAGCAGAATGGGTCTAGTCAAGGAGCTGTTTTTT	CASRMGLVKELFF	.	TRBV2	TRBJ2-2	once
TGTGCCAGCAGCGAGCGTAGGGGTATAAACACTGAAGCTTTCTTT	CASSERRGINTEAFF	.	TRBV11-1	TRBJ1-1	.
TGCGCCAGCAGCCCCGGGGGAACCTACACTGAAGCTTTCTTT	CASSPGGTYTEAFF	.	TRBV4-1	TRBJ1-1	.
TGTGCCAGCAGTTCCCATCAGACAGGGGGCAAGGGCTACACCTTC	CASSSHQTGGKGYTF	TRBD1	TRBV28	TRBJ1-2	.
TGTGCCAGCAGCTCGACTCACCGGAGGGGACTAGCGGGGGGAAGTACGCAGTATTTT	CASSSTHRRGLAGGSTQYF	TRBD2	TRBV7-6	TRBJ2-3	.
TGCAGCGTTGACGGGCTAGCGGGGGAAGTAGATACGCAGTATTTT	CSVDGLAGEVDTQYF	TRBD2	TRBV29-1	TRBJ2-3	.
TGTGCCAGCAGCTTGACAGGGGTGGGCTATGGCTACACCTTC	CASSLTGVGYGYTF	TRBD1	TRBV7-3	TRBJ1-2	.
TGCGCCAGCAGCCAAGGAGACTGGCCGGAGGAACTGTTTTTT	CASSQGDWPEELFF	.	TRBV4-1	TRBJ1-4	many
TGTGCCAGCAGCTTATCACCAGCGGGGGGAAACAATGAGCAGTTCTTC	CASSLSPAGGNNEQFF	TRBD2	TRBV7-3	TRBJ2-1	.
TGCGCCAGCAGCCAAGCGACCCTGACAGGGGGCCCCAGCTACGAGCAGTACTTC	CASSQATLTGGPSYEQYF	TRBD1	TRBV4-1	TRBJ2-7	.
TGTGCCACCGTGAGGGTAGCGGGGAGGGATACGCAGTATTTT	CATVRVAGRDTQYF	TRBD2	TRBV15	TRBJ2-3	.
TGTGCCAGCAGCTTTACAGGGTCGGTGCAGCCCCAGCATTTT	CASSFTGSVQPQHF	.	TRBV27	TRBJ1-5	once
TGTGCCAGTAGTCCCGGGGACACATCCTACAATGAGCAGTTCTTC	CASSPGDTSYNEQFF	.	TRBV19	TRBJ2-1	.
TGTGCCAGCAGCCCAGGACAGGGGCGGGTAGGAAACACCATATATTTT	CASSPGQGRVGNTIYF	TRBD1	TRBV5-6	TRBJ1-3	.
TGTGCCAGCAGCTTAGTACTGCCGAACACCGGGGAGCTGTTTTTT	CASSLVLPNTGELFF	.	TRBV11-2	TRBJ2-2	.
TGTGCCAGCTCACCCTCATTACAGGGTCTCGGCTACACCTTC	CASSPSLQGLGYTF	.	TRBV18	TRBJ1-2	.
TGTGCCAGCAGCTTAAGCGCCGGGACAGGATTTAGCATGGTAGTGAACACTGAAGCTTTCTTT	CASSLSAGTGFSMVVNTEAFF	TRBD1	TRBV7-8	TRBJ1-1	.
TGTGCCAGCAGTCCCCACGGACTAGCGGGGTCCGCGAACACCGGGGAGCTGTTTTTT	CASSPHGLAGSANTGELFF	TRBD2	TRBV6-2/TRBV6-3	TRBJ2-2	many
TGTGCCAGCAGTGATCACGGGGGGGTTCTGACAGATACGCAGTATTTT	CASSDHGGVLTDTQYF	TRBD2	TRBV6-1	TRBJ2-3	.
TGTGCCAGCAACCAACAGGGGGGTCCCGGGGAGCTGTTTTTT	CASNQQGGPGELFF	TRBD1	TRBV6-6	TRBJ2-2	.